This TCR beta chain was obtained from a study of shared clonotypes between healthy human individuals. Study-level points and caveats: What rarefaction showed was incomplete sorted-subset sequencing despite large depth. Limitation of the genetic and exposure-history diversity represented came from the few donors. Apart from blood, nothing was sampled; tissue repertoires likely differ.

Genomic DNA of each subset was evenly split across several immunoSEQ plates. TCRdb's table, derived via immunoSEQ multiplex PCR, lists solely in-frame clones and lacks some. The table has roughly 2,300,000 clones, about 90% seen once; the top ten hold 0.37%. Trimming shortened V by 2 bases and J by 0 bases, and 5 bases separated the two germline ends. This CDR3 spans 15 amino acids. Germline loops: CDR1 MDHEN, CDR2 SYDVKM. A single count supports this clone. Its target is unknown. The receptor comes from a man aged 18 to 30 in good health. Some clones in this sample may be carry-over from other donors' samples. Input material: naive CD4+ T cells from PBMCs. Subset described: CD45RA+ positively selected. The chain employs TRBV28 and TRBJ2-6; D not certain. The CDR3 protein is CASSLISSGANVLTF. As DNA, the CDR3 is TGTGCCAGCAGTTTAATTAGCTCTGGGGCCAACGTCCTGACTTTC.